Sequencing of this TCR beta chain was carried out in a study of a mutant IDH1 vaccine in newly diagnosed glioma. Study context: Patients, over weeks 1, 3, 5, 7, 11, 15, 19 and 23, received a total of eight vaccinations.

Generated by immunoSEQ multiplex PCR, the TCRdb table keeps only in-frame clones and is missing some. The table shows roughly 62,000 clones, with 89% occurring only once. The CDR3 length is 14 residues. The germline gives CDR1 SEHNR, CDR2 FQNEAQ (reference sequence). With 1 base removed from V and 5 bases from J, the gap between germline ends came to 12 bases. Of note for this clone: The antigen remains unidentified.

Time point in this sample: week 11, during vaccination. All doses held 300 ug of mutant IDH1 20-mer peptide, with topical imiquimod. The origin of this receptor is a man in his forties with glioma. Sample: PBMCs, taken from a glioma patient whose treatment included an IDH1 peptide vaccine. The chain carries TRBV7-9 and TRBJ2-7; maybe TRBD2 (6 bases). The CDR3 DNA sequence: TGTGCCAGCAGCTTAGGTACTAGCAGCGACGAGCAGTACTTC. Its translation is CASSLGTSSDEQYF.